The rows below give T cell receptor beta chains drawn from one sample of a study of shared clonotypes between healthy human individuals. Clones were sequenced by immunoSEQ multiplex PCR, and TCRdb holds only the in-frame ones, with some missing. The profile covers hundreds of thousands of clones, with roughly 79% appearing a single time and around 13% taken by the ten largest. The sequenced sample was PBMCs. Receptor source: a woman aged 40-49 years in good health. Some clones in this sample may be carry-over from other donors' samples. CDR3s include the opening cysteine and the closing phenylalanine or tryptophan. Each record gives: CDR3 protein, CDR3 DNA, V gene, clone size, J gene, D gene. D genes are given only for firm matches. The size field is filled for only some rows; it gives once, few, many or a size class.

CASSLGGTGLVYGYTF | TGTGCCAGCAGCTTAGGGGGGACAGGGTTGGTCTATGGCTACACCTTC | TRBV7-2 | NA | TRBJ1-2 | TRBD1
CASSLGTGEETQYF | TGCGCCAGCAGCTTGGGGACAGGGGAGGAGACCCAGTACTTC | TRBV5-1 | NA | TRBJ2-5 | TRBD1
CASSSITGRGGYTF | TGTGCCAGCAGCTCGATTACAGGGCGTGGTGGCTACACCTTC | TRBV7-2 | once | TRBJ1-2 | NA
CASSPRAALNTEAFF | TGTGCCAGCAGCCCCCGGGCAGCGTTGAACACTGAAGCTTTCTTT | TRBV11-2 | NA | TRBJ1-1 | NA
CASSLRTIAGLQEAETQYF | TGCGCCAGCAGCTTGCGCACCATAGCGGGACTCCAGGAGGCCGAGACCCAGTACTTC | TRBV5-1 | NA | TRBJ2-5 | TRBD2
CASSLGTLHSNQPQHF | TGCGCCAGCAGCCTGGGGACACTGCATAGCAATCAGCCCCAGCATTTT | TRBV5-1 | NA | TRBJ1-5 | NA
CASSPGTSGYNEQFF | TGTGCCAGCAGCCCTGGGACTAGCGGGTACAATGAGCAGTTCTTC | TRBV7-3 | NA | TRBJ2-1 | TRBD2
CASSLIGLAEPYEQYF | TGCGCCAGCAGCTTGATAGGACTAGCGGAGCCCTACGAGCAGTACTTC | TRBV5-1 | NA | TRBJ2-7 | TRBD2
CASRGDRASNQPQHF | TGCGCCAGCAGGGGGGACAGGGCTAGCAATCAGCCTCAGCATTTT | TRBV10-2 | NA | TRBJ1-5 | TRBD1
CASSDSSGDQPQHF | TGTGCCAGCAGTGACTCGTCGGGGGATCAGCCCCAGCATTTT | TRBV2 | NA | TRBJ1-5 | NA
CATSVRTSGINEQFF | TGTGCCACCAGCGTAAGGACTAGCGGGATCAATGAGCAGTTCTTC | TRBV15 | NA | TRBJ2-1 | TRBD2
CASSPVRTGNTGELFF | TGCGCCAGCAGCCCGGTAAGGACGGGGAACACCGGGGAGCTGTTTTTT | TRBV5-1 | NA | TRBJ2-2 | NA
CASSLLAAGGDQYF | TGTGCCAGCAGCTTATTGGCAGCGGGAGGGGATCAGTACTTC | TRBV7-2 | NA | TRBJ2-4 | TRBD2
CASSSNILRSYEQYF | TGTGCCAGCAGCTCAAACATCCTCCGCTCCTACGAGCAGTACTTC | TRBV7-9 | NA | TRBJ2-7 | NA
CASSLDRYGRDLTGELFF | TGTGCCAGCAGCTTAGATCGGTACGGGCGGGACCTCACCGGGGAGCTGTTTTTT | TRBV11-2 | NA | TRBJ2-2 | NA
CASSPGASYEQYF | TGTGCCAGCAGTCCAGGGGCATCCTACGAGCAGTACTTC | TRBV27 | NA | TRBJ2-7 | NA
CASSLLGRGGVETQYF | TGTGCCAGCAGTTTACTGGGCAGGGGGGGGGTAGAGACCCAGTACTTC | TRBV27 | NA | TRBJ2-5 | NA
CASSPQVGQDEQFF | TGTGCCAGCAGCCCCCAGGTGGGCCAAGATGAGCAGTTCTTC | TRBV9 | NA | TRBJ2-1 | NA
CASSPNLYQETQYF | TGTGCCAGCAGCCCCAACCTCTACCAAGAGACCCAGTACTTC | TRBV7-9 | once | TRBJ2-5 | NA
CASSRTLRAGLSEAFF | TGTGCCAGCAGCCGTACTCTACGGGCTGGGTTAAGTGAAGCTTTCTTT | TRBV7-2 | NA | TRBJ1-1 | NA
CASSVTGDYNEKLFF | TGTGCCAGCAGTGTAACGGGGGATTACAATGAAAAACTGTTTTTT | TRBV6-4 | NA | TRBJ1-4 | NA
CASSASVSGANVLTF | TGTGCCAGTAGTGCGAGCGTATCTGGGGCCAACGTCCTGACTTTC | TRBV19 | NA | TRBJ2-6 | NA
CASSPGTSGYNEQFF | TGTGCCAGCAGCCCCGGGACTAGCGGTTACAATGAGCAGTTCTTC | TRBV11-1 | NA | TRBJ2-1 | TRBD2
CASSEGIWYEQYF | TGTGCCAGCAGTGAAGGAATTTGGTACGAGCAGTACTTC | TRBV2 | NA | TRBJ2-7 | NA
CASSLIPGNEQFF | TGCGCCAGCAGCTTGATCCCGGGCAATGAGCAGTTCTTC | TRBV5-1 | NA | TRBJ2-1 | NA
CASSRSGSDEQYF | TGTGCCAGCTCACGTAGCGGGAGTGATGAGCAGTACTTC | TRBV18 | NA | TRBJ2-7 | TRBD2
CASSLYWREGVYEQYF | TGTGCCAGCAGTTTATATTGGCGGGAGGGCGTCTACGAGCAGTACTTC | TRBV27 | NA | TRBJ2-7 | TRBD2
CASSLGLAGNSLDEQYF | TGTGCCAGCAGCTTAGGACTAGCGGGAAACAGTCTAGACGAGCAGTACTTC | TRBV7-2 | NA | TRBJ2-7 | TRBD2
CASSLAQGSQETQYF | TGTGCCAGCAGCTTAGCGCAGGGCAGCCAAGAGACCCAGTACTTC | TRBV7-9 | NA | TRBJ2-5 | NA
CASSSVGGFEQYF | TGCGCCAGCAGCTCGGTAGGGGGGTTCGAGCAGTACTTC | TRBV5-1 | NA | TRBJ2-7 | NA
CASSQVWQGAREQYF | TGCGCCAGCAGCCAAGTTTGGCAGGGGGCTCGGGAGCAGTACTTC | TRBV4-3 | NA | TRBJ2-7 | TRBD1
CASSYSGSTDTQYF | TGTGCCAGCAGTTATAGCGGGAGCACAGATACGCAGTATTTT | TRBV11-3 | NA | TRBJ2-3 | TRBD2
CATSRDAARDEQYF | TGTGCCACCAGCAGAGATGCGGCCAGGGACGAGCAGTACTTC | TRBV15 | NA | TRBJ2-7 | NA
CASIKDGGSYGYTF | TGTGCCAGTATTAAGGACGGGGGTTCCTATGGCTACACCTTC | TRBV19 | few | TRBJ1-2 | NA
CASSLGWETQYF | TGTGCCAGCAGTTTGGGATGGGAGACCCAGTACTTC | TRBV28 | NA | TRBJ2-5 | NA
CAWSVGQNTEAFF | TGTGCCTGGAGTGTAGGGCAGAACACTGAAGCTTTCTTT | TRBV30 | NA | TRBJ1-1 | NA
CASSVGLAGGRPDTQYF | TGTGCCAGCAGTGTCGGACTAGCGGGAGGGCGGCCAGATACGCAGTATTTT | TRBV6-1 | NA | TRBJ2-3 | TRBD2
CAWSQQSNTEAFF | TGTGCCTGGAGTCAACAGTCGAACACTGAAGCTTTCTTT | TRBV30 | NA | TRBJ1-1 | NA
CASKTAIYSNYEQYF | TGCGCCAGCAAGACAGCGATTTACTCGAACTACGAGCAGTACTTC | TRBV5-1 | once | TRBJ2-7 | NA
CAWSQPDRETQYF | TGTGCCTGGAGTCAACCGGACAGAGAGACCCAGTACTTC | TRBV30 | NA | TRBJ2-5 | NA
CASSVGGLKDQPQHF | TGTGCCAGCAGCGTTGGGGGGCTCAAGGATCAGCCCCAGCATTTT | TRBV9 | NA | TRBJ1-5 | NA
CASSLVGGNEQYF | TGCGCCAGCAGCTTGGTGGGGGGCAACGAGCAGTACTTC | TRBV5-1 | NA | TRBJ2-7 | NA
CASSPAPSGSYEQYF | TGTGCCAGCAGCCCTGCTCCTAGCGGGAGCTACGAGCAGTACTTC | TRBV5-5 | once | TRBJ2-7 | TRBD2
CAWSPSRQPLLQPQHF | TGTGCCTGGAGTCCATCACGACAGCCCCTCTTGCAGCCCCAGCATTTT | TRBV30 | NA | TRBJ1-5 | NA
CASSSHRTGELFF | TGTGCCAGCAGTTCCCACCGCACCGGGGAGCTGTTTTTT | TRBV27 | few | TRBJ2-2 | NA
CASSPRTAYEQYF | TGCGCCAGCAGTCCCCGGACAGCCTACGAGCAGTACTTC | TRBV10-1 | NA | TRBJ2-7 | NA
CASSLWTSGIEQYF | TGTGCCAGCAGTTTATGGACTAGCGGGATTGAGCAGTACTTC | TRBV28 | NA | TRBJ2-7 | TRBD2
CASSDRIRLQSRANVLTF | TGTGCCAGCAGCGACCGTATCAGGTTACAAAGTCGGGCCAACGTCCTGACTTTC | TRBV4-2 | NA | TRBJ2-6 | NA
CASSFPRPFKDRGRGETQYF | TGTGCCAGCAGTTTTCCCAGACCCTTTAAGGACAGGGGGAGAGGGGAGACCCAGTACTTC | TRBV28 | NA | TRBJ2-5 | TRBD1
CASSGAGSSYEQYF | TGTGCCAGCAGCGGAGCGGGAAGCTCCTACGAGCAGTACTTC | TRBV9 | NA | TRBJ2-7 | TRBD2
CASSLGGGRGVRYTF | TGTGCCAGCAGCTTAGGGGGGGGACGGGGTGTTCGCTACACCTTC | TRBV7-8 | NA | TRBJ1-2 | NA
CASSTQGLRANVLTF | TGCGCCAGCAGCACCCAGGGCCTGAGGGCCAACGTCCTGACTTTC | TRBV4-1 | NA | TRBJ2-6 | NA
CASSLDGGAGYGYTF | TGTGCCAGCAGCTTAGATGGGGGGGCTGGCTATGGCTACACCTTC | TRBV7-2 | NA | TRBJ1-2 | NA
CSVSASGSYEQYF | TGCAGCGTTAGTGCAAGCGGGAGCTACGAGCAGTACTTC | TRBV29-1 | NA | TRBJ2-7 | TRBD2
CASSLLDGDNEQFF | TGTGCCAGCAGCTTACTAGATGGAGACAATGAGCAGTTCTTC | TRBV5-4 | NA | TRBJ2-1 | NA